Listed here is a single TCR beta chain. This sample stems from a study of T cell changes during pregnancy in multiple sclerosis. Only in-frame clones appear in the TCRdb table, and some are missing; sequencing was by immunoSEQ multiplex PCR. Of around 88,000 clones listed, almost 95% are singletons. Germline V gene sequence: CDR1 MDHEN, CDR2 SYDVKM. This CDR3 is built from 16 residues. V shed 5 bases and J shed 6 bases, with 19 bases lying between them. The J gene is TRBJ2-2, the V gene TRBV28; D possibly corresponds to TRBD1 (6 bases). The clonotype was recovered from a female donor with multiple sclerosis, enrolled in a pregnancy study. Sequenced material: peripheral blood, taken in the first trimester of pregnancy. CDR3 in amino acids: CASSTWVLKGAGELFF. CDR3 DNA: TGTGCCAGCAGTACGTGGGTTTTGAAGGGGGCCGGGGAGCTGTTTTTT.